These 20 T cell receptor beta chains came from one sample sequenced in a study of blood T cell repertoires in COVID-19. Some clones are missing from TCRdb's copy, which holds only in-frame ones; the method was immunoSEQ multiplex PCR. The sample includes tens of thousands of clones, 85% to 90% seen only once; the top ten take approximately 8.1%. Sequenced sample: peripheral blood. These receptors all come from a man older than 75 with active or convalescent COVID-19.

The rearrangement uses TRBV27 and TRBJ1-3; TRBD1 matches at 7 bases. This CDR3 is 15 amino acids long. Germline values: CDR1 MNHEY, CDR2 SMNVEV (reference sequence). J was trimmed by 4 bases and V by 2 bases; bases with no gene match: 5. The CDR3 DNA reads as TGTGCCAGCAGTTTAAAGACAGGGAGCGGAAACACCATATATTTT. Protein: CASSLKTGSGNTIYF.

J is TRBJ1-3 and V is TRBV19; D uncertain. Between the trimmed V and J ends, which lost 1 base and 0 bases, there was a span of 13 bases. Germline lookup yields CDR1 LNHDA and CDR2 SQIVND (reference sequence). CDR3 length equals 17 residues. The CDR3 DNA sequence: TGTGCCAGTAGTATAGGGGCCACAGTTTACTCTGGAAACACCATATATTTT. Translation: CASSIGATVYSGNTIYF. Full variable domain (rest looked up from reference TRBV19 and TRBJ1-3): DGGITQSPKYLFRKEGQNVTLSCEQNLNHDAMYWYRQDPGQGLRLIYYSQIVNDFQKGDIAEGYSVSREKKESFPLTVTSAQKNPTAFYLCASSIGATVYSGNTIYFGEGSWLTVV.

The rearrangement links TRBV9 to TRBJ1-6, with TRBD1 matching 10 bases. The J segment lost 14 bases and the V segment lost 4 bases, leaving 15 bases of the junction unmatched. There are 16 residues in the CDR3. Germline values: CDR1 SGDLS, CDR2 YYNGEE. CDR3 loop: CASSPRTGGTGPSLHF. The CDR3 region has the DNA TGTGCCAGCAGCCCTCGGACAGGGGGGACGGGCCCGTCCCTCCACTTT.

This chain joins TRBV6-2 or TRBV6-3 and TRBJ2-5; possibly TRBD2 for D (9 bases). CDR1 is MNHEY, CDR2 SVGEGT, per germline. The CDR3 loop spans 16 amino acids. V was pared by 5 bases and J by 5 bases, with 21 bases between. The CDR3 region is CASSRGQGLAGETQYF. The DNA for the CDR3 is TGTGCCAGCAGTCGAGGACAGGGACTAGCTGGGGAGACCCAGTACTTC.

The chain employs TRBV5-6 and TRBJ2-7; 15 positions agree with TRBD2. With V trimmed by 4 bases and J by 3 bases, 8 bases remained unmatched. The CDR3 length is 17 residues. Germline-derived CDR1 and CDR2 are SGHDT and YYEEEE. CDR3 amino acids: CASSKGLAGGEFYEQYV. DNA for the CDR3: TGTGCCAGCAGCAAGGGACTAGCGGGAGGCGAATTCTACGAGCAGTACGTC.

The gene calls are TRBV7-9 and TRBJ1-2; D unresolved. The CDR3 is made up of 14 amino acids. Deletions cut 2 bases from V and 0 bases from J, with 7 bases between. CDR1 is SEHNR, CDR2 FQNEAQ, per germline (reference sequence). Here the CDR3 DNA reads TGTGCCAGCAGCTTAAGCCTTACTAACTATGGCTACACCTTC. It codes for CASSLSLTNYGYTF.

The chain is built from TRBV27 and TRBJ1-1; the match to TRBD1 covers 7 bases. CDR1 and CDR2 (germline): MNHEY, SMNVEV (reference sequence). The CDR3 is made up of 14 amino acids. Trimming cost V 5 bases and J 3 bases; bases outside gene matches: 6. For the CDR3, the DNA is TGTGCCAGCAGTGCTATCGACAGGGACACTGAAGCTTTCTTT. It yields the protein CASSAIDRDTEAFF.

This chain links TRBV27 with TRBJ2-3, with D possibly being TRBD1 (5 bases). Trimming removed 3 bases from V and 0 bases from J, with 10 bases in between. Germline V gene lookup returns CDR1 MNHEY and CDR2 SMNVEV (reference sequence). The CDR3 totals 15 residues. The CDR3 here is CASSFAGRSTDTQYF. The CDR3 bases are TGTGCCAGCAGTTTCGCAGGGCGTAGCACAGATACGCAGTATTTT.

The chain's CDR3 is CASSTHSDRAIGETQYF. As DNA, the CDR3 is TGTGCCAGTAGTACCCACTCGGACAGAGCGATTGGGGAGACCCAGTACTTC. This chain connects TRBV19 to TRBJ2-5; TRBD1 might be the D (6 bases). Germline V gene sequence: CDR1 LNHDA, CDR2 SQIVND (reference sequence). Trimming cost V 4 bases and J 5 bases, with 23 bases left between them. There are 17 residues in the CDR3. The full variable domain, rest sourced from reference TRBV19 and TRBJ2-5, is DGGITQSPKYLFRKEGQNVTLSCEQNLNHDAMYWYRQDPGQGLRLIYYSQIVNDFQKGDIAEGYSVSREKKESFPLTVTSAQKNPTAFYLCASSTHSDRAIGETQYFGPGTRLLVL.

The chain joins TRBV6-4 to TRBJ1-6, with D maybe TRBD1 (5 bases). Per the germline V gene, CDR1 is MRHNA and CDR2 is SNTAGT. Between the trimmed V and J ends, which lost 3 bases and 8 bases, there was a span of 8 bases. This CDR3 is 13 amino acids long. The CDR3: CASSETGDSPLHF. In DNA form, the CDR3 reads TGTGCCAGCAGTGAGACGGGGGATTCACCCCTCCACTTT.

The chain carries TRBV5-1 and TRBJ2-3; D is perhaps TRBD2 (6 bases). The V end lost 4 bases, the J end lost 0 bases, and 18 bases lay between the germline ends. Germline V gives CDR1 SGHRS, CDR2 YFSETQ. This CDR3 region has 17 residues. CDR3 sequence: CASSRGVAETSTDTQYF. The DNA for the CDR3 is TGCGCCAGCAGCCGCGGTGTAGCGGAAACTAGCACAGATACGCAGTATTTT.

V and J are TRBV11-3 and TRBJ1-2; the match to TRBD1 covers 7 bases. Germline assignment: CDR1 SGHNT and CDR2 YENEEA. V shed 5 bases, J shed 2 bases, and the junction held 5 bases outside the gene matches. The CDR3 is 14 amino acids. CDR3 coding DNA: TGTGCCAGCAGCCTAACAGGGGCCAACTATGGCTACACCTTC. Translated: CASSLTGANYGYTF.

J is TRBJ2-3 and V is TRBV6-5; D is perhaps TRBD1 (5 bases). The CDR3 is 16 residues long. V was pared by 4 bases and J by 0 bases, with 14 bases between. Germline values: CDR1 MNHEY, CDR2 SVGAGI. The CDR3 sequence is CASSLTRETSTDTQYF. Written as DNA, the CDR3 is TGTGCCAGCAGTTTGACCAGGGAAACTAGCACAGATACGCAGTATTTT.

This clone was counted only a few times. The V call is TRBV6-5, the J call TRBJ1-5; D gene unclear. Germline CDR1 MNHEY, CDR2 SVGAGI. V was clipped by 6 bases and J by 6 bases, with 12 bases between them. CDR3 size: 13 residues. CDR3: CASRPTLAQPQHF. The CDR3 DNA reads as TGTGCCAGCAGGCCCACCTTGGCTCAGCCCCAGCATTTT.

V and J are TRBV28 and TRBJ1-2; D is unclear. V lost 7 bases and J lost 5, with 11 bases in between. The CDR3 is 12 amino acids. Per the germline V gene, CDR1 is MDHEN and CDR2 is SYDVKM. This CDR3 reads CASMIPDYGYTF. As DNA, the CDR3 is TGTGCCAGCATGATTCCAGATTATGGCTACACCTTC.

This chain connects TRBV5-1 to TRBJ1-4, with a tentative D call TRBD1 (5 bases). This CDR3 comprises 16 residues. Germline V gives CDR1 SGHRS, CDR2 YFSETQ. Between the trimmed V and J ends, which lost 0 bases and 5 bases, there was a span of 14 bases. DNA of the CDR3: TGCGCCAGCAGCTTGGGGCAGGGTTTAGCAAATGAAAAACTGTTTTTT. Translation: CASSLGQGLANEKLFF.

This chain links TRBV28 with TRBJ2-3; the D gene is possibly TRBD1 (6 bases). V was cut by 2 bases and J by 4 bases, with 10 bases left in between. This CDR3 is built from 14 residues. Germline V gene sequence: CDR1 MDHEN, CDR2 SYDVKM. This CDR3 is CASSLNRVADTQYF. As DNA, the CDR3 is TGTGCCAGCAGTTTAAACAGGGTAGCAGATACGCAGTATTTT.

V and J are TRBV6-5 and TRBJ1-1; TRBD1 matches 7 bases. The CDR3 is 14 amino acids. V was clipped by 0 bases and J by 7 bases; unmatched bases: 5. The germline CDR1 and CDR2 sequences are MNHEY and SVGAGI. The CDR3 coding sequence is TGTGCCAGCAGTTACTCGAGGGGGCCGGGTGAAGCTTTCTTT. Translating gives CASSYSRGPGEAFF.

This clone was found a few times. The chain employs TRBV2 and TRBJ2-1; TRBD2 aligns across 9 bases. There are 16 residues in the CDR3. Trimming cost V 10 bases and J 9 bases; bases outside gene matches: 19. In germline, CDR1 is SNHLY, CDR2 FYNNEI. CDR3: CATLSKPREGPSEQFF. The DNA for the CDR3 is TGTGCCACCCTCAGCAAGCCGCGGGAGGGCCCCTCTGAGCAGTTCTTC.

The chain joins TRBV28 to TRBJ2-1; 13 bases map to TRBD2. V was pared by 5 bases and J by 2 bases, with 3 bases of the junction left unmatched. The germline gives CDR1 MDHEN, CDR2 SYDVKM. The CDR3 has 16 amino acids. The CDR3 sequence: CASSGTSGAPYNEQFF. The CDR3 bases are TGTGCCAGCAGTGGGACTAGCGGGGCTCCCTACAATGAGCAGTTCTTC.